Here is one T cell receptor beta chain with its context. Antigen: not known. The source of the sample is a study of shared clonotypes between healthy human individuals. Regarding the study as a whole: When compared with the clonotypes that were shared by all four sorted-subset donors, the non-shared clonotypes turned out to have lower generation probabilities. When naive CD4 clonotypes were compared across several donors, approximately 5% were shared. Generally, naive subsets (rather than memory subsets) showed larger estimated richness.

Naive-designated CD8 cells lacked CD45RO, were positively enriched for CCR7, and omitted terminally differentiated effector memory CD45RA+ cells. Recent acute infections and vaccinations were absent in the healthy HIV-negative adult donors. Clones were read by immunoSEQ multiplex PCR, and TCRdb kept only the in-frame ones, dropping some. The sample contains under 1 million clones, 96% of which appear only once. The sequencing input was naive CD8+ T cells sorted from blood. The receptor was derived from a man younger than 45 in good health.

CDR3 in amino acids: CASSHLSGTQPYEQYF. DNA for the CDR3: TGTGCCAGCAGTCACCTATCCGGGACTCAGCCCTACGAGCAGTACTTC. V usage is TRBV6-6 and J usage is TRBJ2-7, with D perhaps TRBD2 (6 bases). This CDR3 contains 16 residues. The V end was cut by 5 bases, the J end by 2 bases, with 19 bases between. CDR1 is MNHNY, CDR2 SVGAGI, per germline (reference sequence).